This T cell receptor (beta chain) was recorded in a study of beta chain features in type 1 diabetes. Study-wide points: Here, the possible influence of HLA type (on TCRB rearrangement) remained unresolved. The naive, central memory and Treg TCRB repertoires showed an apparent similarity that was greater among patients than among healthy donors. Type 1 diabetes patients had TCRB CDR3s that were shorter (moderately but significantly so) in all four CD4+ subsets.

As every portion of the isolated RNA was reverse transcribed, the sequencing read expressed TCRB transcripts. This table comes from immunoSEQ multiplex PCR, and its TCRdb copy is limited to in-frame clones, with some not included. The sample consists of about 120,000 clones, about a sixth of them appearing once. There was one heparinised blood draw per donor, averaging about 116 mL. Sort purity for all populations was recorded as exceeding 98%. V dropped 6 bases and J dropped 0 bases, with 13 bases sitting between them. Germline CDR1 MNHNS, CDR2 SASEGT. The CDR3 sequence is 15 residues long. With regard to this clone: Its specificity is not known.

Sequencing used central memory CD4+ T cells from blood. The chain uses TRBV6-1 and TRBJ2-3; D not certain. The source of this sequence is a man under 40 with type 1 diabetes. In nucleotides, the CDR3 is TGTGCCAGCAGCGCACTCCACCTTAGCACAGATACGCAGTATTTT. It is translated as CASSALHLSTDTQYF.